These 9 T cell receptor beta chains share one sample of origin, sequenced in a study of T cells in Graves' hyperthyroidism and ophthalmopathy. Researchers took RNA transcripts and amplified the TCR beta CDR3 regions from them. First-round RT-PCR of the TCR CDR3 relied on the HTBI primer set. TCRdb reprocessed the multiplex PCR reads with MiXCR, giving one entry per CDR3 protein. The sample has over 150,000 distinct CDR3 sequences; over 15% are singletons. Input material: blood. These receptors all stem from a woman aged 45 to 65 with Graves' hyperthyroidism.

This clonotype was counted ten times or more. V is TRBV20-1 and J is TRBJ2-7; D not resolved. The CDR3 runs 13 residues. The germline V gene has CDR1 DFQATT and CDR2 SNEGSKA (reference sequence). The V gene lost 0 bases and the J gene lost 1 base, with 7 bases spanning the gap. The CDR3: CSARDPSSYEQYF. The CDR3 nucleotides are TGCAGTGCTAGAGATCCTAGTTCCTACGAGCAGTACTTC.

This clonotype showed up just a few times. A junction boundary mismatches the germline segment, possibly from a read error. This chain connects TRBV19 to TRBJ1-2, with TRBD1 matching over 10 bases. CDR1 and CDR2 from the germline V gene are LNHDA and SQIVND (reference sequence). The CDR3 contains 15 residues. The chain's CDR3 is CASSIGQGEGYGHTF. In nucleotides, the CDR3 is TGTGCCAGTAGTATCGGACAGGGGGAAGGCTATGGCCACACCTTC. The variable domain in full, completed from reference TRBV19 and TRBJ1-2, reads DGGITQSPKYLFRKEGQNVTLSCEQNLNHDAMYWYRQDPGQGLRLIYYSQIVNDFQKGDIAEGYSVSREKKESFPLTVTSAQKNPTAFYLCASSIGQGEGYGHTFGSGTRLTVV.

This clonotype has a count of ten or more. The rearrangement joins TRBV6-2 or TRBV6-3 to TRBJ2-7, with 7 nucleotides matching TRBD1. From germline, CDR1 is MNHEY and CDR2 SVGEGT. V trimming: 0 bases; J trimming: 1 base; junction bases outside the gene matches: 6. This CDR3 has 16 residues. CDR3 residues: CASSYSGDSPSYEQYF. The CDR3, as DNA: TGTGCCAGCAGTTACTCGGGGGACAGTCCTTCCTACGAGCAGTACTTC.

This clonotype occurred many times. This chain connects TRBV3-1 to TRBJ2-7; possibly TRBD2 for D (6 bases). Germline V gives CDR1 LGHDT, CDR2 YNNKEL (reference sequence). This CDR3 comprises 16 residues. V was shortened by 1 base and J by 1 base, with 14 bases between the two germline ends. The CDR3 loop reads CASSQVVSGLSYEQYF. As DNA, the CDR3 is TGTGCCAGCAGCCAAGTAGTCAGCGGACTATCCTACGAGCAGTACTTC.

This clonotype has a count of ten or more. The rearrangement uses TRBV28 and TRBJ1-1; TRBD1 matches 7 bases. Losses at the gene ends were 0 bases for V and 1 base for J; bases not matched to a gene: 8. The CDR3 spans 17 residues. Germline CDR1 MDHEN, CDR2 SYDVKM. CDR3 in amino acids: CASSLWDRRTSNTEAFF. The CDR3 DNA is TGTGCCAGCAGTTTATGGGACAGGCGCACGTCGAACACTGAAGCTTTCTTT.

This chain connects TRBV20-1 to TRBJ2-7, with D perhaps TRBD1 (7 bases). The CDR3 extends over 14 amino acids. V was shortened by 0 bases and J by 3 bases, with 12 bases between the two germline ends. The V gene's germline CDR1 is DFQATT and CDR2 SNEGSKA (reference sequence). CDR3 amino acids: CSARDPGGHYEQYF. CDR3 DNA: TGCAGTGCTAGAGATCCAGGGGGGCACTACGAGCAGTACTTC.

This clonotype was observed at least ten times. The chain joins TRBV7-9 to TRBJ1-2; D is possibly TRBD1 (5 bases). The CDR3 loop spans 13 amino acids. Trimming removed 2 bases from V and 5 bases from J, with 9 bases in between. Germline V lookup: CDR1 SEHNR, CDR2 FQNEAQ (reference sequence). The CDR3 here is CASSLLTDYGYTF. Here the CDR3 DNA reads TGTGCCAGCAGCTTATTGACAGATTATGGCTACACCTTC. Complete variable domain (other parts from reference TRBV7-9 and TRBJ1-2): DTGVSQNPRHKITKRGQNVTFRCDPISEHNRLYWYRQTLGQGPEFLTYFQNEAQLEKSRLLSDRFSAERPKGSFSTLEIQRTEQGDSAMYLCASSLLTDYGYTFGSGTRLTVV.

About this clonotype itself: Possible read error: a much larger clone is one base away. The V and J genes are TRBV6-1 and TRBJ2-7, with unresolved D. This CDR3 spans 12 amino acids. Germline CDR1 MNHNS, CDR2 SASEGT. V dropped 5 bases and J dropped 5 bases, with 10 bases sitting between them. CDR3 in DNA: TGTGCCAGCAGTACATGGGCCCACGAGCAGTACTTC. This codes for CASSTWAHEQYF.

This clonotype was observed many times. Here the CDR3 reads CASRIREDVAGELFF. Written as DNA, the CDR3 is TGTGCCAGTAGGATTAGAGAGGACGTAGCCGGGGAGCTGTTTTTT. The rearrangement uses TRBV19 and TRBJ2-2; D unclear. From germline, CDR1 is LNHDA and CDR2 SQIVND (reference sequence). The CDR3 extends over 15 amino acids. V was pared by 6 bases and J by 6 bases, with 17 bases between. The variable domain in full, with the rest retrieved from reference TRBV19 and TRBJ2-2, is DGGITQSPKYLFRKEGQNVTLSCEQNLNHDAMYWYRQDPGQGLRLIYYSQIVNDFQKGDIAEGYSVSREKKESFPLTVTSAQKNPTAFYLCASRIREDVAGELFFGEGSRLTVL.